The entry that follows covers one TCR beta chain sequence. This sample was included in a study of control samples from healthy donors and cancer patients. Germline CDR1 LGHNA, CDR2 YNFKEQ. The CDR3 is 16 amino acids. Trimming shortened V by 1 base and J by 0 bases, and 7 bases separated the two germline ends. Some clones are missing from TCRdb's copy, which holds only in-frame ones; the method was immunoSEQ multiplex PCR. Of about 69,000 clones in the sample, approximately 84% were seen once. This chain links TRBV4-2 with TRBJ1-6; perhaps TRBD1 as D (5 bases). Specimen: PBMCs. The source of this sequence is a woman between 50 and 59 years old with lung cancer. The CDR3 reads CASSQAGSSYNSPLHF. The DNA of the CDR3 is TGTGCCAGCAGCCAAGCAGGGAGCTCCTATAATTCACCCCTCCACTTT.